The present TCR beta chain was sequenced within a study of cytomegalovirus exposure and HLA in healthy donors. This clone has a handful of counts. The primer mix had 60 Vbeta and 13 Jbeta primers. Method: immunoSEQ multiplex PCR; TCRdb's copy keeps in-frame clones and lacks some. The sample yields about 98,000 clones, about two thirds seen once. The clonotype originates from a female donor in good health and CMV-seronegative. The sample comprised PBMCs.

This CDR3 is CASRPEGRPYEQYF. CDR3 coding DNA: TGCGCCAGCCGCCCGGAGGGACGACCCTACGAGCAGTACTTC. The rearrangement uses TRBV5-1 and TRBJ2-7; possible D gene TRBD2, 6 bases. Trimming left V 7 bases short and J 2 bases short, with 16 bases between. The germline V gene has CDR1 SGHRS and CDR2 YFSETQ. This CDR3 spans 14 amino acids.